What follows are 4 T cell receptor beta chains derived from one specimen sequenced in a study of persistence of HIV-infected CD4 T cells. For these TCRs, the target antigens are not known. This was the immunoSEQ version 4 assay in survey mode. Only in-frame clones appear in the TCRdb table, and some are missing; sequencing was by immunoSEQ multiplex PCR. The table records about 20,000 clones, about 60% of them present only once. Overlapping HIV-1 Gag 15-mer peptides at roughly 1 ug per peptide per mL were used. Sorting selected CD4+ T cells upregulating both CD40 ligand and CD69. Sequences were derived from CD4+ T cells sorted from PBMCs after approximately 19-hour stimulation, sampled from a patient who received antiretroviral therapy. These receptors all come from an adult woman with HIV who was CMV-seropositive.

This clone appeared once. The chain uses TRBV18 and TRBJ2-6; D gene unclear. The germline V and J ends were trimmed by 4 bases and 1 base, with 8 bases remaining between them. CDR1 and CDR2 from the germline V gene are KGHSH and LQKENI. There are 15 residues in the CDR3. CDR3 loop: CASSRDLSGANVLTF. Here the CDR3 DNA reads TGTGCCAGCTCACGAGACTTGTCTGGGGCCAACGTCCTGACTTTC.

J is TRBJ1-6 and V is TRBV9, with D possibly TRBD1 on 5 matching bases. The CDR3 runs to 15 residues. Trimming stripped 3 bases from V and 10 bases from J, with 17 bases between. CDR1 and CDR2 from the germline V gene are SGDLS and YYNGEE. The CDR3 nucleotides read TGTGCCAGCAGCGCCCTCCAGGGAGGGGAATCACCCCTCCACTTT. Translated, it gives CASSALQGGESPLHF.

This sequence joins TRBV9 and TRBJ2-3; D remains ambiguous. V was cut by 0 bases and J by 6 bases, with 5 bases left in between. The CDR3 has 12 residues. Germline CDR1 reads SGDLS; CDR2 reads YYNGEE. CDR3: CASSVVGDTQYF. CDR3 in DNA: TGTGCCAGCAGCGTAGTAGGGGATACGCAGTATTTT.

The count of this clone is one. The V call is TRBV19, the J call TRBJ2-1; D gene uncertain. CDR1 is LNHDA, CDR2 SQIVND, per germline (reference sequence). The CDR3 consists of 13 residues. V was cut by 0 bases and J by 7 bases, with 7 bases left in between. CDR3 DNA: TGTGCCAGTAGTATAGAGCGGCGAAATGAGCAGTTCTTC. It yields the protein CASSIERRNEQFF.